This TCR beta chain was observed in a study of T cell changes during pregnancy in multiple sclerosis. In this sample, this clone turned up once. TCRdb keeps only in-frame clones here, not all; method: immunoSEQ multiplex PCR. This sample has under 110,000 clones, with less than 95% found just once. Trimming stripped 0 bases from V and 7 bases from J, with 9 bases between. Germline lookup yields CDR1 MRHNA and CDR2 SNTAGT. CDR3 length: 14 amino acids. Sequencing used peripheral blood, obtained after pregnancy. The clonotype originates from a female donor with multiple sclerosis, enrolled in a pregnancy study. V gene TRBV6-4 combines with J gene TRBJ2-2, with a weak D call TRBD2 (5 bases). The DNA of the CDR3 is TGTGCCAGCAGTGACTCGATCGGGGTCGGGGAGCTGTTTTTT. Its protein is CASSDSIGVGELFF.